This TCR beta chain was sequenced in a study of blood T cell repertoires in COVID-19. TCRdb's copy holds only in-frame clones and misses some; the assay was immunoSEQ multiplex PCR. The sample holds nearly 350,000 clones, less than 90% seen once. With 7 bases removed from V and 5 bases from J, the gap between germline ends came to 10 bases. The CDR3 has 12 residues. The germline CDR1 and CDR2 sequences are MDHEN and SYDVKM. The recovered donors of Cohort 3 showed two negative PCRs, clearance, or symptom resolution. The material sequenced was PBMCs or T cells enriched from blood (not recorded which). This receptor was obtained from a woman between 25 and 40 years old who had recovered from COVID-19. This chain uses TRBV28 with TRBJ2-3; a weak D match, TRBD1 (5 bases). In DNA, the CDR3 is TGTGCCAGCAATTCAGGGAAAGATACGCAGTATTTT. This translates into CASNSGKDTQYF.